What follows are 9 T cell receptor beta chains derived from one specimen sequenced in a study of T cell responses to AZD1222 COVID-19 vaccine (dated by TCRdb to the early 2020s). This specimen's time point label, interpreted: about 28 days (+/-7) after the second vaccine dose. Library creation used the immunoSEQ multiplex PCR assay. In TCRdb, the immuneACCESS table is reduced to in-frame sequences with V and J assigned. These tables do not hold every clone; where another copy was compared, an unresolved V gene accounts for under half, and the others remain unexplained. The sample table contains about 120,000 clones; only one count was recorded for 92% of them. Approximately 7.9% of the sample belongs to the ten largest clones. Sequencing was performed on peripheral blood, taken 28 days after the second AZD1222 dose. These receptors came from an adult who received the AZD1222 COVID-19 vaccine.

The chain couples TRBV11-3 to TRBJ2-1, with D perhaps matching TRBD1 or TRBD2 (5 bases each). V shed 5 bases and J shed 6 bases, with 11 bases lying between them. Germline values: CDR1 SGHNT, CDR2 YENEEA. The CDR3 has 13 amino acids. The CDR3 DNA reads TGTGCCAGCAGCCACGGGACCGCCAATGAGCAGTTCTTC. It translates to CASSHGTANEQFF.

The chain carries TRBV5-1 and TRBJ2-7; TRBD2 matches at 9 bases. The junction had 8 bases not matched to a gene; V was cut back by 0 bases and J by 7 bases. There are 15 residues in the CDR3. Germline CDR1 reads SGHRS; CDR2 reads YFSETQ. The CDR3, as DNA: TGCGCCAGCAGCTTGGGGCCTAGCGGGATGCGAGAGCAGTACTTC. It yields the protein CASSLGPSGMREQYF.

The chain links TRBV18 to TRBJ1-5; 7 bases are shared with TRBD1. In germline, CDR1 is KGHSH, CDR2 LQKENI. This CDR3 has 14 residues. V was clipped by 5 bases and J by 2 bases; unmatched bases: 3. CDR3 in amino acids: CASSSDRGNQPQHF. The CDR3 region has the DNA TGTGCCAGCTCATCCGACAGGGGCAATCAGCCCCAGCATTTT.

V gene TRBV18 combines with J gene TRBJ2-5; D gene uncertain. The germline V and J ends were trimmed by 0 bases and 3 bases, with 14 bases remaining between them. Per the germline V gene, CDR1 is KGHSH and CDR2 is LQKENI. The CDR3 consists of 16 residues. The CDR3 reads CASSPPLSLGEETQYF. The CDR3 DNA sequence: TGTGCCAGCTCACCACCGCTCAGTCTTGGAGAAGAGACCCAGTACTTC. Filled out from reference TRBV18 and TRBJ2-5, the complete variable domain reads NAGVMQNPRHLVRRRGQEARLRCSPMKGHSHVYWYRQLPEEGLKFMVYLQKENIIDESGMPKERFSAEFPKEGPSILRIQQVVRGDSAAYFCASSPPLSLGEETQYFGPGTRLLVL.

The chain has TRBV5-6 and TRBJ1-1, with 10 nucleotides matching TRBD1. The V gene's germline CDR1 is SGHDT and CDR2 YYEEEE. The CDR3 consists of 14 residues. After removal of 0 bases from V and 4 bases from J, the junction contained 0 bases not matched to a gene. In DNA form, the CDR3 reads TGTGCCAGCAGCTTGGGACAGGGGGCCACTGAAGCTTTCTTT. Its protein product is CASSLGQGATEAFF.

V and J are TRBV7-2 and TRBJ2-3, with TRBD1 matching over 8 bases. CDR1 and CDR2 from the germline V gene are SGHTA and FQGNSA. The CDR3 has 17 amino acids. V lost 5 bases, J lost 0 bases, and 10 bases stayed unmatched. The CDR3 protein is CASSTGTGFASTDTQYF. In DNA, the CDR3 is TGTGCCAGCAGCACCGGGACAGGCTTTGCTAGCACAGATACGCAGTATTTT.

This chain joins TRBV19 and TRBJ2-5; TRBD1 matches 8 bases. Germline CDR1 is LNHDA and CDR2 is SQIVND (reference sequence). V was clipped by 3 bases and J by 6 bases; unmatched bases: 9. This CDR3 has 15 amino acids. CDR3 residues: CASSISGQGFQTQYF. The CDR3 nucleotides read TGTGCCAGTAGTATTTCCGGACAGGGATTTCAGACCCAGTACTTC.

This clone occurred a few times. The chain uses TRBV2 and TRBJ1-5, with a weak D call TRBD1 (5 bases). Germline V gene data show CDR1 as SNHLY and CDR2 as FYNNEI. The V and J ends lost 0 bases and 3 bases respectively, with 9 bases between them. This CDR3 spans 15 amino acids. CDR3 amino acids: CASSEAGRVNQPQHF. CDR3 coding DNA: TGTGCCAGCAGTGAAGCGGGACGAGTCAATCAGCCCCAGCATTTT.

This clone was seen just once. J is TRBJ2-5 and V is TRBV6-6; 9 bases map to TRBD2. This CDR3 spans 14 amino acids. The V gene's germline CDR1 is MNHNY and CDR2 SVGAGI (reference sequence). V dropped 8 bases and J dropped 5; count of bases not matched to a gene: 9. Here the CDR3 reads CASFWRGGRETQYF. CDR3 nucleotides: TGTGCCAGCTTTTGGCGGGGGGGGCGGGAGACCCAGTACTTC.